This T cell receptor beta chain comes out of a study of T cell responses to AZD1222 COVID-19 vaccine. Points from the study as a whole: It was only 6 or 7 AZD1222 recipients who were seropositive at baseline. Among the donors, most were white British and more were female, and clonal diversity was possibly underestimated. Spike-specific TCRs gained breadth and depth after people received two AZD1222 doses.

This clone came up once. Its target is unknown. CDR1 is LGHDT and CDR2 is YNNKEL in the germline V gene (reference sequence). V shed 1 base and J 2 bases; nucleotides not matched to a gene: 6. The CDR3 consists of 17 residues. Pooled together were second doses at about 4 or about 12 weeks. Here immunoSEQ multiplex PCR was the method, and the copy in TCRdb shows in-frame clones only, minus some. The table includes about 69,000 clones, around four fifths detected once. The clonotype comes from an adult who received the AZD1222 COVID-19 vaccine. The source material was peripheral blood, sampled 28 days after the second AZD1222 dose. The chain carries TRBV3-1 (or the pseudogene TRBV3-2) and TRBJ2-7; 12 nucleotides match TRBD2. The CDR3 region has the DNA TGTGCCAGCAGCCAAGGATCTAGCGGGGGGGCGGCCTACGAGCAGTACTTC. Translating it yields CASSQGSSGGAAYEQYF.